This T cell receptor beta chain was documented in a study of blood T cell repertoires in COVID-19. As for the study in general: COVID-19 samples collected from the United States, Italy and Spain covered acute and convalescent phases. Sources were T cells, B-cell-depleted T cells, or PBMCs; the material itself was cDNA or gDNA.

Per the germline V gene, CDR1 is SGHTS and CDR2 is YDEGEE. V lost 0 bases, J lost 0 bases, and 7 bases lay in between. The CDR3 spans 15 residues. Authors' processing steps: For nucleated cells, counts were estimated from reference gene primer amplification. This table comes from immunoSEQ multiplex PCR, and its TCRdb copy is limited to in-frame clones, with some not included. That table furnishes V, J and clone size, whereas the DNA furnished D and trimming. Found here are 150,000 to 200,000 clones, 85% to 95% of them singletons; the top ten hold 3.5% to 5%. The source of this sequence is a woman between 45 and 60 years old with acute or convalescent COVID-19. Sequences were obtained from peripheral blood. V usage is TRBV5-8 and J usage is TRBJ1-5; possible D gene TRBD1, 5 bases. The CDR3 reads CASSLDRLSNQPQHF. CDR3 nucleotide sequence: TGTGCCAGCAGCTTGGACAGGCTTAGCAATCAGCCCCAGCATTTT.